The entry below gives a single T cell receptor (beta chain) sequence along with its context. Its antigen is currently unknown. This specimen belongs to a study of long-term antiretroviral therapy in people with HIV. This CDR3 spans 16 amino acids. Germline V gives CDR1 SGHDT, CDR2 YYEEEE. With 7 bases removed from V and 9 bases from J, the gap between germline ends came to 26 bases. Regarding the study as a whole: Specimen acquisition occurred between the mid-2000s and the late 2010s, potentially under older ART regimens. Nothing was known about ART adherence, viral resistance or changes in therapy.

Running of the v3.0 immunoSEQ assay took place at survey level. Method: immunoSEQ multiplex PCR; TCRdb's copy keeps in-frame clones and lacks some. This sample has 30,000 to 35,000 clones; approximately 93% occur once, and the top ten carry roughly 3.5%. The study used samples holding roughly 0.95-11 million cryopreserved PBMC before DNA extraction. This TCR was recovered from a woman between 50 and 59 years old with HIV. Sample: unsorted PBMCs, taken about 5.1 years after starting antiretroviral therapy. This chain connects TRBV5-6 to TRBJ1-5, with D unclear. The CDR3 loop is CASSSRAPPSDTPQHF. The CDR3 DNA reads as TGTGCCAGCTCTTCCCGGGCCCCCCCGTCGGATACGCCCCAGCATTTT.